This T cell receptor beta chain was sequenced during a study of OX40 agonist ivuxolimab in advanced cancers. Study in general: The patients received ivuxolimab by intravenous route every 2 weeks at 0.01 to 10 mg/kg. Patients were over 65% male with ages about 23 to 80, mean approximately 62.

Repertoires were generated with immunoSEQ multiplex PCR, while TCRdb's copy carries only in-frame clones and drops some. The repertoire consists of 85,000 to 90,000 clones, with about 85% occurring once and the leading ten covering over 0.2%. In its sample, this clone was seen once. Its specificity is unknown. V lost 4 bases and J lost 0, with 12 bases in between. The CDR3 has 15 amino acids. In germline, CDR1 is SGHDT, CDR2 YYEEEE. General study results and limits: The antigen specificity of the peripheral T cells (those that were expanded) was not determined. Expanded clones belonging to CD8+ T cells outnumbered, on average, those of CD4+.

This TCR derives from an adult with an advanced solid tumor such as melanoma, head and neck, liver or kidney cancer. The input for sequencing was CD4+ or CD8+ T cells sorted from blood, taken in a trial of the OX40 agonist ivuxolimab. The chain couples TRBV5-6 to TRBJ2-3; D is uncertain. DNA of the CDR3: TGTGCCAGCAGCCCTATAGGAACTAGCACAGATACGCAGTATTTT. Protein product: CASSPIGTSTDTQYF.